This T cell receptor (beta chain) was recorded in a study of T cell clones after liver transplantation. Study summary: A pre-transplant mixed lymphocyte reaction with TCRbeta sequencing defined graft-donor-reactive clones followed in post-transplant blood. Tolerance: complete withdrawal held at least one year, liver enzymes staying within twice normal. Draws occurred before transplant, before withdrawal, and after complete or failed withdrawal.

CDR1 is SQVTM and CDR2 is ANQGSEA in the germline V gene. This CDR3 is built from 12 residues. V lost 8 bases, J lost 1 base, and 11 bases lay in between. The data were produced by immunoSEQ multiplex PCR, yet TCRdb's version contains in-frame clones alone and is incomplete. Of about 120,000 clones listed, about nine tenths are singletons. The material was CD4+ T cells from blood, obtained 12 months after liver transplant. This TCR was sampled from a human patient who received a liver transplant. Some T cells may originate from the graft donor. The chain combines TRBV29-1 with TRBJ1-1; D gene uncertain. In DNA, the CDR3 is TGCAGCATGCGGACGGCGAACACTGAAGCTTTCTTT. It codes for CSMRTANTEAFF.